The rows below give T cell receptor beta chains drawn from one sample of a study of response to subunit inactivated influenza vaccine. MiXCR, applied by TCRdb to the RT-PCR reads, yields one record per CDR3 protein. This table has 500,000 to 550,000 distinct CDR3 sequences, under 8.5% appearing once. The material was PBMCs from blood, obtained about 23 months after vaccination. The receptors originated from a man between 50 and 75 years old who received an inactivated influenza vaccine. Each CDR3 is given with its conserved first and last residue. A D gene is named only where the DNA matches it firmly. For some rows the clone size is stated as once, few or many, or as a class when expanded; others skip it.

v_gene	j_gene	abundance	d_gene	CDR3aa	CDR3nt
TRBV18	TRBJ1-1	few	NA	CASSRTAPSTEAFF	TGTGCCAGCTCCCGTACAGCGCCGAGCACTGAAGCTTTCTTT
TRBV18	TRBJ1-2	few	TRBD1	CASSPSSGTGLYGYTF	TGTGCCAGCTCACCAAGCTCCGGGACAGGGCTCTATGGCTACACCTTC
TRBV7-2	TRBJ1-3	many	NA	CASSLYAGYGNTIYF	TGTGCCAGCAGCTTGTATGCGGGGTATGGAAACACCATATATTTT
TRBV20-1	TRBJ2-5	few	TRBD2	CSALGLAGGPVQETQYF	TGCAGTGCTCTTGGACTAGCGGGGGGCCCGGTACAAGAGACCCAGTACTTC
TRBV7-9	TRBJ2-1	NA	TRBD1	CASSQDRASYNEQFF	TGTGCCAGCAGCCAAGACAGGGCCTCCTACAATGAGCAGTTCTTC
TRBV7-3	TRBJ2-3	few	NA	CASSARTGNLEDTQYF	TGTGCCAGCAGCGCCCGGACGGGGAATTTAGAAGATACGCAGTATTTT
TRBV6-6	TRBJ2-2	NA	NA	CASSFIAGELFF	TGTGCCAGCAGTTTCATTGCCGGGGAGCTGTTTTTT
TRBV20-1	TRBJ2-1	many	TRBD2	CSARMASGSNEQFF	TGCAGTGCTAGAATGGCTAGCGGGAGCAATGAGCAGTTCTTC
TRBV6-1	TRBJ2-1	NA	TRBD2	CASILGLAGGTYNEQFF	TGTGCCAGCATATTGGGTCTAGCGGGGGGTACCTACAATGAGCAGTTCTTC
TRBV5-5	TRBJ2-7	few	NA	CASSYDMSYEQYF	TGTGCCAGCAGCTACGACATGTCCTACGAGCAGTACTTC
TRBV12-3/TRBV12-4	TRBJ1-5	NA	NA	CASSPGGDRREPQHF	TGTGCCAGCAGTCCTGGGGGGGACCGTCGGGAGCCCCAGCATTTT
TRBV29-1	TRBJ2-5	few	NA	CSVSVGGPQETQYF	TGCAGCGTTTCTGTGGGAGGACCTCAAGAGACCCAGTACTTC
TRBV29-1	TRBJ2-7	few	NA	CSVSGAYEQYF	TGCAGCGTTTCAGGGGCCTACGAGCAGTACTTC
TRBV20-1	TRBJ1-5	many	NA	CSASRGWDQPQHF	TGCAGTGCTAGCAGGGGATGGGATCAGCCCCAGCATTTT
TRBV4-3	TRBJ2-6	few	TRBD1	CASGDRVGANVLTF	TGCGCCAGCGGCGACAGGGTTGGGGCCAACGTCCTGACTTTC
TRBV7-2	TRBJ2-7	few	TRBD2	CASSLDGAGNYEQYF	TGTGCCAGCAGCTTAGACGGAGCGGGAAATTACGAGCAGTACTTC
TRBV12-3/TRBV12-4	TRBJ2-1	many	NA	CASSLRDFGVF	TGTGCCAGCAGTCTAAGGGACTTTGGGGTTTTC
TRBV12-3/TRBV12-4	TRBJ2-1	many	TRBD2	CASRGTGTSDFF	TGTGCCAGCAGGGGGACCGGGACTAGTGACTTCTTC
TRBV2	TRBJ2-1	NA	TRBD1	CASNAETGEGSYNEQFF	TGTGCCAGCAATGCCGAGACAGGGGAAGGTTCCTACAATGAGCAGTTCTTC
TRBV28	TRBJ2-7	many	NA	CASSLGTEQYF	TGTGCCAGCAGCTTAGGGACAGAGCAGTACTTC
TRBV20-1	TRBJ2-6	NA	TRBD1	CCARDGTGGPGANVLTF	TGCTGTGCTAGAGATGGGACAGGGGGTCCTGGGGCCAACGTCCTGACTTTC
TRBV20-1	TRBJ2-7	NA	TRBD1	CIPGQGGHDEQYF	TGCATTCCTGGACAGGGGGGCCATGACGAGCAGTACTTC
TRBV25-1	TRBJ2-1	few	NA	CASSEADYNEQFF	TGTGCCAGCAGTGAAGCCGATTACAATGAGCAGTTCTTC
TRBV20-1	TRBJ2-7	NA	NA	CSAHKGDWDEQYF	TGCAGTGCTCATAAGGGGGACTGGGACGAGCAGTACTTC
TRBV5-1	TRBJ2-3	many	TRBD1	CASSWGQGVMTDTQYF	TGCGCCAGCAGCTGGGGACAGGGGGTCATGACAGATACGCAGTATTTT
TRBV20-1	TRBJ2-3	NA	NA	CSARLGTQYF	TGCAGTGCACGGTTGGGTACGCAGTATTTT
TRBV7-6	TRBJ1-6	NA	NA	CASSLEPGQGLYNSPLHF	TGTGCCAGCAGCTTAGAACCGGGACAAGGCCTCTATAATTCACCCCTCCACTTT
TRBV12-3/TRBV12-4	TRBJ2-2	many	NA	CASSDQTGELFF	TGTGCCAGCAGTGACCAGACCGGGGAGCTGTTTTTT
TRBV6-2/TRBV6-3	TRBJ2-7	few	NA	CASNPTSNTYEQYF	TGTGCCAGCAACCCTACCAGCAATACCTACGAGCAGTACTTC